These T cell receptor beta chains were read from a single sample in a study of long-term antiretroviral therapy in people with HIV. The assay was immunoSEQ multiplex PCR, and TCRdb's table has in-frame clones only and misses some. The table has more than 25,000 clones, approximately 93% seen once. The source was unsorted PBMCs, collected roughly 6.5 years after starting antiretroviral therapy. Every receptor here comes from a woman between 40 and 55 years old with HIV. Both conserved end residues are part of each CDR3. Each record gives: V gene, J gene, CDR3 protein.

v_call: TRBV10-3; j_call: TRBJ1-2; cdr3_aa: CAISEGTGSNSGYGYTF
v_call: TRBV11-1; j_call: TRBJ2-3; cdr3_aa: CASSLGVAGGLTDTQYF
v_call: TRBV7-9; j_call: TRBJ2-7; cdr3_aa: CASSLYRGPLNYEQYF
v_call: TRBV7-2; j_call: TRBJ2-6; cdr3_aa: CASSPRTRQPGGANVLTF
v_call: TRBV19; j_call: TRBJ1-1; cdr3_aa: CASSILRQGAFRVTTEAFF
v_call: TRBV7-2; j_call: TRBJ1-1; cdr3_aa: CASSSMQRNTEAFF
v_call: TRBV11-2; j_call: TRBJ1-2; cdr3_aa: CASSLWTGSGYTF
v_call: TRBV7-3; j_call: TRBJ2-2; cdr3_aa: CASSSGLAGAAGELFF
v_call: TRBV6-5; j_call: TRBJ1-6; cdr3_aa: CASSLRNTYNSPLHF
v_call: TRBV5-6; j_call: TRBJ2-2; cdr3_aa: CASSPGGFGELFF
v_call: TRBV13; j_call: TRBJ2-3; cdr3_aa: CASSSLAADTQYF
v_call: TRBV4-2; j_call: TRBJ2-1; cdr3_aa: CASSSPPSGGVNEQFF
v_call: TRBV7-9; j_call: TRBJ1-5; cdr3_aa: CASTGTDSNQPQHF
v_call: TRBV6-5; j_call: TRBJ1-6; cdr3_aa: CASSYTSSPLHF
v_call: TRBV7-2; j_call: TRBJ1-2; cdr3_aa: CASSYLTGNYGYTF
v_call: TRBV7-9; j_call: TRBJ1-3; cdr3_aa: CASSSLWGVSGNTIYF
v_call: TRBV6-1; j_call: TRBJ1-5; cdr3_aa: CASITTRGSNQPQHF
v_call: TRBV28; j_call: TRBJ1-6; cdr3_aa: CASFGSAYSPLHF
v_call: TRBV7-6; j_call: TRBJ2-6; cdr3_aa: CASSLAGTGSGANVLTF
v_call: TRBV12-5; j_call: TRBJ2-5; cdr3_aa: CASGFDRAQETQYF